Listed below are T cell receptor beta chains from one sample, sequenced in a study of CD8 T cells in Susac syndrome. TCRdb ran MiXCR on the immunoSEQ multiplex PCR reads and lists one entry per CDR3 protein. The table lists over 150,000 distinct CDR3 sequences, roughly 94% of them singletons. Sample: CD4+ T cells from PBMCs. The receptors here all came from a human donor with Susac syndrome. The CDR3 runs from the conserved cysteine through the conserved F or W. A D gene is named only where the DNA matches it firmly. Not all rows give a size; the values are once, few, many and, for expanded clones, a class.

j_call clone_size d_call v_call cdr3_nt cdr3_aa
TRBJ2-1 - - TRBV12-3/TRBV12-4 TGTGCCAGCAGTTTAAGTAGCGGCGAGCAGTTCTTC CASSLSSGEQFF
TRBJ2-3 - TRBD2 TRBV6-4 TGTGCCAGCAGTGACACGCGGGGGGGCCAAGATACGCAGTATTTT CASSDTRGGQDTQYF
TRBJ2-1 - TRBD2 TRBV7-2 TGTGCCAGCAGCCCACATGGGCGGGAGGTCTACAATGAGCAGTTCTTC CASSPHGREVYNEQFF
TRBJ2-1 - TRBD2 TRBV7-6 TGTGCCAGCAGCTTAGTGGGGCGGGGGGGCCGCAATGAGCAGTTCTTC CASSLVGRGGRNEQFF
TRBJ2-1 - TRBD2 TRBV9 TGTGCCAGCAGCGTGAGTAGCGGGGGCTCCTACAATGAGCAGTTCTTC CASSVSSGGSYNEQFF
TRBJ1-3 - - TRBV10-3 TGTGCCATCAGACAGGAAAGCTCTGGAAACACCATATATTTT CAIRQESSGNTIYF
TRBJ2-3 - - TRBV30 TGTGCCTGGAGTGTATCCAGGACAGCTAGCACAGATACGCAGTATTTT CAWSVSRTASTDTQYF
TRBJ2-7 - - TRBV15 TGTGCCACCGCACGGGCAGGGGAATCCTACGAGCAGTACTTC CATARAGESYEQYF
TRBJ2-3 - TRBD1 TRBV11-2 TGTGCCAGCAGCTTAGATCGGTTTTACGGAGACAGGGTGTTCCATTTT CASSLDRFYGDRVFHF
TRBJ2-5 - - TRBV20-1 TGCAGTGCCTGGGTGGGAGGCTCCGGGGCAGAGACCCAGTACTTC CSAWVGGSGAETQYF
TRBJ2-2 - TRBD2 TRBV7-8 TGTGCCAGCAGCTTGAGGGGAGGGACTAGCGGGGACACCGGGGAGCTGTTTTTT CASSLRGGTSGDTGELFF
TRBJ2-1 - - TRBV24-1 TGTGCCACCAGTGCCAAGACTTGGGGGGCGGCTACCGATTACAATGAGCAGTTCTTC CATSAKTWGAATDYNEQFF
TRBJ2-2 - TRBD1 TRBV13 TGTGCCAGCAGCCCGCGGACAGGGGTGATCGGGGAGCTGTTTTTT CASSPRTGVIGELFF
TRBJ2-7 - TRBD2 TRBV20-1 TGCAGTGCTAGAGACGGGACTAGCGGGGAAGAGCAGTACTTC CSARDGTSGEEQYF
TRBJ2-3 once TRBD2 TRBV7-9 TGTGCCAGCAGCTTTGGGAGGGCGACAGATACGCAGTATTTT CASSFGRATDTQYF
TRBJ2-7 - - TRBV4-3 TGCGCCAGCAGCCAAGATCCCGCGCGGGGAGCCTACGAGCAGTACTTC CASSQDPARGAYEQYF
TRBJ2-1 - TRBD2 TRBV5-6 TGTGCCAGCAGCCCGGGACTAGCCCGTGAAAATGAGCAGTTCTTC CASSPGLARENEQFF
TRBJ2-7 - TRBD2 TRBV20-1 TGCAGTGCTTCGGACCTGGGGGGGAAAACCTCCTACGAGCAGTACTTC CSASDLGGKTSYEQYF
TRBJ2-2 - - TRBV5-1 TGCGCCAGCACCCTTGGGGGGGCCAACACCGGGGAGCTGTTTTTT CASTLGGANTGELFF
TRBJ2-3 - TRBD2 TRBV5-1 TGCGCCAGCAGCTCGGCCACTAGCGGGAGTGTAGATACGCAGTATTTT CASSSATSGSVDTQYF